Each of the 14 T cell receptor beta chains below was sequenced from the same sample in a study of metastatic and nonmetastatic thyroid tumors. Through MiXCR, TCRdb re-clonotyped the PCR reads. The data contain 43,000 or so clones, 16% of them singletons. Prior to thyroid surgery, none of the patients had received any treatment. The sample taken for sequencing was blood. All receptors derive from a female donor with papillary thyroid cancer or a benign thyroid nodule (not recorded which). Some clones in this sample may be carry-over from other donors' samples.

This clone was seen many times. The chain employs TRBV5-1 and TRBJ2-1, with 9 nucleotides matching TRBD2. Trimming took 4 bases from V and 8 from J; bases not matched to a gene: 4. This CDR3 has 13 amino acids. Germline CDR1 reads SGHRS; CDR2 reads YFSETQ. The CDR3 loop reads CASSLTSGDEQFF. CDR3 bases: TGCGCCAGCAGCCTGACTAGCGGAGATGAGCAGTTCTTC. The full variable domain, its missing parts supplied by reference TRBV5-1 and TRBJ2-1, is KAGVTQTPRYLIKTRGQQVTLSCSPISGHRSVSWYQQTPGQGLQFLFEYFSETQRNKGNFPGRFSGRQFSNSRSEMNVSTLELGDSALYLCASSLTSGDEQFFGPGTRLTVL.

This clone was detected many times. The chain couples TRBV12-3 or TRBV12-4 to TRBJ1-2; TRBD1 might be the D (6 bases). V was shortened by 3 bases and J by 6 bases, with 8 bases between the two germline ends. This CDR3 is 12 amino acids long. The CDR3: CASSFSGDGYTF. The DNA for the CDR3 is TGTGCCAGCAGTTTTTCAGGGGATGGCTACACCTTC.

This clone was counted ten times or more. The V and J genes are TRBV10-3 and TRBJ2-1, with 7 bases fitting TRBD1. V gave up 2 bases and J gave up 4 bases; unmatched junction bases: 2. CDR3 size: 14 residues. CDR1 is ENHRY and CDR2 is SYGVKD in the germline V gene. The CDR3 here is CAISEPGQYNEQFF. In DNA form, the CDR3 reads TGTGCCATCAGTGAGCCGGGACAGTACAATGAGCAGTTCTTC.

This clone was observed a few times. Mismatch with germline at one junction end may stem from a read error. This rearrangement joins TRBV28 to TRBJ2-3; the D gene is possibly TRBD1 (5 bases). From germline, CDR1 is MDHEN and CDR2 SYDVKM. The CDR3 runs to 16 residues. The CDR3 reads CASSSPRVVSTGTQYF. Written as DNA, the CDR3 is TGTGCCAGCAGTTCCCCCAGGGTGGTTAGCACAGGTACGCAGTATTTT.

Ten or more counts support this clone. The rearrangement joins TRBV20-1 to TRBJ2-1; D is possibly TRBD2 (6 bases). Trimming shortened V by 2 bases and J by 4 bases, and 12 bases separated the two germline ends. The CDR3 length is 14 residues. The V gene's germline CDR1 is DFQATT and CDR2 SNEGSKA (reference sequence). The CDR3 bases are TGCAGTGCTAGACAGGTAGCGGAATACAATGAGCAGTTCTTC. Amino acids: CSARQVAEYNEQFF.

There are many counts of this clone. Distinct nucleotide sequences in the sample also encode this CDR3. The chain has TRBV2 and TRBJ2-3; D not resolved. CDR1 and CDR2 (germline): SNHLY, FYNNEI. V was cut by 8 bases and J by 9 bases, with 18 bases left in between. The CDR3 totals 13 residues. CDR3 loop: CASPQYPLGTQYF. In DNA, the CDR3 is TGTGCCAGCCCGCAGTACCCCCTAGGGACGCAGTATTTT.

This clone was seen only a few times. The genes are TRBV12-3 or TRBV12-4 and TRBJ1-5; TRBD1 might be the D (6 bases). The length of the CDR3 is 15 residues. With 1 base removed from V and 6 bases from J, the gap between germline ends came to 13 bases. Here the CDR3 reads CASSLGGTRTQPQHF. The DNA for the CDR3 is TGTGCCAGCAGTTTAGGGGGGACACGCACTCAGCCCCAGCATTTT.

With respect to this clone: Given a much more abundant clone one base away, this may be a read error. The V gene is TRBV5-4, the J gene TRBJ2-7; D is ambiguous. V lost 6 bases and J 1 base, leaving 8 bases between the germline ends. Germline-derived CDR1 and CDR2 are SGHNT and YYREEE (reference sequence). The CDR3 covers 12 residues. This CDR3 is CASIPGSYEQYF. CDR3 coding DNA: TGTGCCAGCATCCCTGGGTCCTACGAGCAGTACTTC.

The chain has TRBV6-1 and TRBJ1-3, with D uncertain. CDR1 and CDR2 (germline): MNHNS, SASEGT. The CDR3 consists of 15 residues. Trimming left V 6 bases short and J 6 bases short, with 18 bases between. Here the CDR3 reads CASSLSQWAENTIYF. The CDR3 coding sequence is TGTGCCAGCAGCCTTTCTCAGTGGGCCGAAAACACCATATATTTT.

This clone was seen at least ten times. This chain uses TRBV5-1 with TRBJ2-3; D might be TRBD1 (5 bases). The CDR3 consists of 14 residues. From germline, CDR1 is SGHRS and CDR2 YFSETQ. V gave up 6 bases and J gave up 0 bases, with 11 bases separating them. The CDR3 region has the DNA TGCGCCAGCACCCGACAGAGTAGCACAGATACGCAGTATTTT. Amino acids: CASTRQSSTDTQYF.

This clone showed up many times. Other DNA sequences in this specimen translate into the identical CDR3. The chain combines TRBV20-1 with TRBJ2-7; TRBD2 agrees at 10 bases. This CDR3 comprises 15 residues. CDR1 and CDR2 from the germline V gene are DFQATT and SNEGSKA (reference sequence). Losses at the gene ends were 6 bases for V and 4 bases for J; bases not matched to a gene: 12. The CDR3 DNA follows: TGCAGTGCACCCCCCAGGAGCGGGAGGGCTTACGAGCAGTACTTC. Encoded protein: CSAPPRSGRAYEQYF.

The table lists this clone with many counts. At one boundary the junction diverges from the germline segment, which might be a read error. This chain joins TRBV7-9 and TRBJ2-1, with a tentative D call TRBD1 (5 bases). Germline CDR1 is SEHNR and CDR2 is FQNEAQ (reference sequence). The CDR3 has 11 residues. The CDR3 sequence is CASSLDREQFF. DNA of the CDR3: TGTGCCAGCAGTTTAGACAGAGAGCAGTTCTTC. Looking up the rest from reference TRBV7-9 and TRBJ2-1 gives the full variable domain: DTGVSQNPRHKITKRGQNVTFRCDPISEHNRLYWYRQTLGQGPEFLTYFQNEAQLEKSRLLSDRFSAERPKGSFSTLEIQRTEQGDSAMYLCASSLDREQFFGPGTRLTVL.

This clone has a handful of counts. The chain is built from TRBV28 and TRBJ2-7; D unclear. Trimming left V 0 bases short and J 1 base short, with 1 base between. CDR1 and CDR2 from the germline V gene are MDHEN and SYDVKM. There are 12 residues in the CDR3. The CDR3: CASSLWSYEQYF. DNA for the CDR3: TGTGCCAGCAGTTTATGGTCCTACGAGCAGTACTTC. Supplemented by reference TRBV28 and TRBJ2-7, the full variable domain reads DVKVTQSSRYLVKRTGEKVFLECVQDMDHENMFWYRQDPGLGLRLIYFSYDVKMKEKGDIPEGYSVSREKKERFSLILESASTNQTSMYLCASSLWSYEQYFGPGTRLTVT.

This clone was picked up many times. V and J are TRBV20-1 and TRBJ1-1, with a weak D call TRBD1 (5 bases). This CDR3 comprises 13 residues. CDR1 and CDR2 from the germline V gene are DFQATT and SNEGSKA (reference sequence). V lost 5 bases and J 5 bases, leaving 15 bases between the germline ends. CDR3: CSAPQWGGTEAFF. DNA of the CDR3: TGCAGTGCTCCCCAATGGGGGGGGACTGAAGCTTTCTTT.